These T cell receptor beta chains were read from a single sample in a study of sequential checkpoint blockade in melanoma. Data came from immunoSEQ multiplex PCR; TCRdb stores just in-frame clones and leaves some out. The table lists about 21,000 clones, around 30% of them singletons. This material consisted of tumor tissue (inferred from file names), taken from a patient given nivolumab and ipilimumab in sequence. All receptors derive from a human donor with melanoma. CDR3s include the opening cysteine and the closing phenylalanine or tryptophan. D genes are given only for firm matches.

CDR3aa | v_gene | d_gene | j_gene
CASSQVGYGYEQYF | TRBV14 | . | TRBJ2-7
CSSWTGTTYNEQFF | TRBV29-1 | TRBD1 | TRBJ2-1
CASSILDLETQYF | TRBV19 | . | TRBJ2-5
CASSQSERRGLRGYTF | TRBV23-1 | . | TRBJ1-2
CASSKGQLNTEAFF | TRBV11-3 | TRBD1 | TRBJ1-1
CASSQMGGSYEQYF | TRBV14 | . | TRBJ2-7
CAWDRERISSPLHF | TRBV30 | . | TRBJ1-6
CASYQGAYGYTF | TRBV12-5 | TRBD1 | TRBJ1-2
CASSEYRGRNEQFF | TRBV25-1 | . | TRBJ2-1
CASTEGARNEKLFF | TRBV18 | TRBD1 | TRBJ1-4
CASSPFEENEQFF | TRBV6-8 | . | TRBJ2-1
CASRLFSYEQYF | TRBV9 | . | TRBJ2-7
CAISGQGTYGYTF | TRBV6-8 | TRBD1 | TRBJ1-2
CASREDRVNEQFF | TRBV6-8 | TRBD1 | TRBJ2-1
CASSLGATGANVLTF | TRBV11-3 | . | TRBJ2-6
CASSTSNRGAYEQYF | TRBV19 | TRBD1 | TRBJ2-7
CASSRRDIQETQYF | TRBV18 | . | TRBJ2-5
CASSGRVYSYGYTF | TRBV7-6 | . | TRBJ1-2
CASSQYGSGAFF | TRBV9 | . | TRBJ1-1
CASSFLLAGGPAYNEQFF | TRBV27 | TRBD2 | TRBJ2-1
CASSLAGGPSGELFF | TRBV28 | TRBD2 | TRBJ2-2
CASSLGRQTDQPQHF | TRBV11-3 | . | TRBJ1-5
CASSIGRGPNTGELFF | TRBV19 | . | TRBJ2-2
CASTSEPHVGYTF | TRBV2 | . | TRBJ1-2
CASSPGTDMEGYTF | TRBV18 | TRBD1 | TRBJ1-2
CAWSTKSSYNEQFF | TRBV30 | . | TRBJ2-1
CASSIATGGSQPQHF | TRBV19 | TRBD1 | TRBJ1-5
CASTTTGTEAFF | TRBV28 | . | TRBJ1-1
CASQSGTGGTWREVTYEQYF | TRBV28 | TRBD1 | TRBJ2-7
CASSPSPSGSIEQYF | TRBV11-3 | TRBD2 | TRBJ2-7
CASSEGLAGGNEQYF | TRBV9 | TRBD2 | TRBJ2-7
CASSYGMDSNYEQYF | TRBV1 | . | TRBJ2-7
CAWSTANEQFF | TRBV30 | . | TRBJ2-1
CASSYQGSYYGYTF | TRBV6-7 | . | TRBJ1-2
CASSLGGASTDTQYF | TRBV5-1 | . | TRBJ2-3
CASSRAGVDTGELFF | TRBV11-3 | . | TRBJ2-2
CASSGPPSYEQYF | TRBV2 | . | TRBJ2-7
CASRPGGGTEAFF | TRBV6-8 | TRBD1 | TRBJ1-1
CASSIGLISGNTIYF | TRBV19 | . | TRBJ1-3
CASSDDSLGDYGYTF | TRBV11-3 | . | TRBJ1-2